This T cell receptor (beta chain) was documented in a study of T cell responses to AZD1222 COVID-19 vaccine. Across the study: Analysis merged second doses at about 4 or about 12 weeks.

This CDR3 has 15 residues. For this clone: Its antigen is undetermined.

Whole-study findings and limits: Donors skewed white British and female; clonal diversity was possibly underestimated. Seropositive AZD1222 recipients at baseline numbered only 6 or 7. An increase in Spike-specific TCR breadth and depth was observed after two AZD1222 doses.

Assay used: immunoSEQ multiplex PCR; TCRdb lists only in-frame clones, some missing. This table has approximately 90,000 clones, 89% appearing once. The chain is built from TRBV7-5 and TRBJ2-2; no check of the table's D call, TRBD2, against the DNA was made. TRBV7-5 is tagged as a pseudogene. The starting material was peripheral blood, obtained on day 0 of AZD1222 vaccination. This TCR was sampled from an adult in good health. As DNA, the CDR3 is TGTGTCAGAAGCTTTGAGGGCTTGAACACCGGGGAGCTGTTTTTT. Translating it yields CVRSFEGLNTGELFF.